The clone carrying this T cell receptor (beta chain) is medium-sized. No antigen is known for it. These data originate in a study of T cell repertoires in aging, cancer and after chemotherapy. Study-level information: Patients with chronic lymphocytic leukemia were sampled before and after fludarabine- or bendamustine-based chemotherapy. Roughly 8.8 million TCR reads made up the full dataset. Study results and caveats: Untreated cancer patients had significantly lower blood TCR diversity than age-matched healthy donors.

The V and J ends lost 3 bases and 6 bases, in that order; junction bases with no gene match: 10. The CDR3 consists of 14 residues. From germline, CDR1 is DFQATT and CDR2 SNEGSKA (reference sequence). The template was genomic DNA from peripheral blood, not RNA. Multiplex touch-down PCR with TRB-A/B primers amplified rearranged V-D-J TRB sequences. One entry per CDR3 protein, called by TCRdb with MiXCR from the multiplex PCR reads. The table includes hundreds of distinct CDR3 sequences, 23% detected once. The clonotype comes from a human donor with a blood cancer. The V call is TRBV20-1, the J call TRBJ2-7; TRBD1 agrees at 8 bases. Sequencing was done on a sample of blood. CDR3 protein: CSAREGQGKSEQYF. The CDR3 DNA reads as TGCAGTGCTAGGGAAGGACAGGGAAAGTCCGAGCAGTACTTC.